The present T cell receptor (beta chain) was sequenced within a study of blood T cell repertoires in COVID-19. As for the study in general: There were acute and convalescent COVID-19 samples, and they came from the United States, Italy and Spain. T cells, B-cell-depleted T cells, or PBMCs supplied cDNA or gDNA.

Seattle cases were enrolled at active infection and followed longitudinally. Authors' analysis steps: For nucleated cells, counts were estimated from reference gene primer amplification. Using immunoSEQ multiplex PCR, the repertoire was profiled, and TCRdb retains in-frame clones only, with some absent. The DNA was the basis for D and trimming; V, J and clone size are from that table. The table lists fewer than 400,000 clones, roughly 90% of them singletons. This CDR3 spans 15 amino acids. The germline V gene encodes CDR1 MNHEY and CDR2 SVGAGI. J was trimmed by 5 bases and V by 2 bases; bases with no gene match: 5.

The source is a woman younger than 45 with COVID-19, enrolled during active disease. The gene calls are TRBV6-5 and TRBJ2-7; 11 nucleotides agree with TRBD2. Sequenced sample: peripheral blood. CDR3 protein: CASSYGSGLADEQYF. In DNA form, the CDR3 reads TGTGCCAGCAGTTACGGGTCGGGACTAGCGGACGAGCAGTACTTC.